Sequencing of this T cell receptor beta chain was carried out in a study of lymphopenia after photon versus proton radiotherapy. Clones were read by immunoSEQ multiplex PCR, and TCRdb kept only the in-frame ones, dropping some. The sample includes more than 25,000 clones, roughly 88% of them seen just once. Trimming took 0 bases from V and 5 from J, leaving 17 bases between them. The CDR3 consists of 17 residues. Germline CDR1 reads SGHRS; CDR2 reads YFSETQ. V is TRBV5-1 and J is TRBJ2-2; D may be TRBD1 (5 bases). The specimen comprised peripheral blood, sampled from a patient treated with photon-based radiotherapy. The TCR was taken from a woman aged 45 to 65 with pancreatic cancer. This CDR3 is CASSLELLAQGTGELFF. The CDR3 DNA reads TGCGCCAGCAGCTTGGAGCTCCTGGCCCAGGGAACCGGGGAGCTGTTTTTT.